This entry describes one T cell receptor (beta chain). This clonotype turned up a few times. The specificity of this receptor is unknown. No much larger clonotype is one base removed from it; base qualities were not supplied. Library preparation used PCR. Sequencing was performed on an Illumina HiSeq 2500. TCR library preparation used molecular barcoding, with unique molecular identifiers applied to normalize quantification of the TCRbeta repertoire. In TCRdb, the public reads were trimmed at Q25 with fastp and aligned with MiXCR, with productive beta chains retained. A single entry per CDR3 protein holds the most common genes and DNA from its merged rows. Across this sample there are 300,000 to 400,000 distinct CDR3 sequences, with roughly 15% seen only once. The top ten clones comprise roughly 4.3% of the sample. Relative to germline, V is 3 bases shorter and J is 5 bases shorter, with 11 bases between their ends. The germline V gene encodes CDR1 KGHSH and CDR2 LQKENI. Its CDR3 holds 15 amino acids, cysteine through phenylalanine. Only the CDR3 part of the read is kept: 45 bases, read in frame from the first base.

This sample is part of a study of T-cell reconstitution after alpha-beta-depleted transplantation in children listed by TCRdb under 2016. Notes on the research overall: Using TCR repertoire profiling, the study quantitatively followed how T-cell immune reconstitution unfolded in children after TCRalphabeta/CD19-depleted allogeneic hematopoietic cell transplantation.

The input for sequencing was PBMCs, taken from the stem cell graft. This sequence originates from a human donor who donated a stem cell graft to a child with Fanconi anemia. The chain couples TRBV18 to TRBJ1-6, with the D gene call left open. The DNA is as follows: TGTGCCAGCTCACCGGTTGGAGGGAATAATTCACCCCTCCACTTT. Its protein product is CASSPVGGNNSPLHF.